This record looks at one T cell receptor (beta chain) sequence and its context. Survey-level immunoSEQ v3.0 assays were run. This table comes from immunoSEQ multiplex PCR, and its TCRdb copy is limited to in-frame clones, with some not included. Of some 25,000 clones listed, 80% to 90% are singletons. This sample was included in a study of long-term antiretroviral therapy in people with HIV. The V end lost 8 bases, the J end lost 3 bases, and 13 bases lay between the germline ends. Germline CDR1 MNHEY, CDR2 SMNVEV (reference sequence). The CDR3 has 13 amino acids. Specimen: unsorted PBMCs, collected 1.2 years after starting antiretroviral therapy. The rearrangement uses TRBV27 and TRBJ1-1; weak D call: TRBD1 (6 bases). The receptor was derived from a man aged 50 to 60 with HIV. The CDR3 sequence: CASGWGPDTEAFF. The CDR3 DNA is TGTGCCAGCGGCTGGGGGCCCGACACTGAAGCTTTCTTT.